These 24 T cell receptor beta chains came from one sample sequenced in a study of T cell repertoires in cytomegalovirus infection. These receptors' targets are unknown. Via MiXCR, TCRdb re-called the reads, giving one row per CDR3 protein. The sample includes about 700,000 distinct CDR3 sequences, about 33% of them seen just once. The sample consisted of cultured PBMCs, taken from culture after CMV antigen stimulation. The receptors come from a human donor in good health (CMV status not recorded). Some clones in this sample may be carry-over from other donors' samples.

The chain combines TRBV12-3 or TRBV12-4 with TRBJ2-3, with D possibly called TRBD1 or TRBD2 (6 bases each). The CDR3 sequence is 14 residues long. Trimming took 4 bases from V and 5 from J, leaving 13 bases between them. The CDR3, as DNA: TGTGCCAGCAGTTATCGGGGGCCCGGAGATACGCAGTATTTT. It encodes CASSYRGPGDTQYF.

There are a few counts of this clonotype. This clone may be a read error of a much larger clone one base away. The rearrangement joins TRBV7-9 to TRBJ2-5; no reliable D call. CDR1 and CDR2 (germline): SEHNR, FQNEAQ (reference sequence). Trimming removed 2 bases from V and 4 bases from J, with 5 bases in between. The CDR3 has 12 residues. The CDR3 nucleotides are TGTGCCAGCAGCTTATTGACAGAGACCCAGTACTTC. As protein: CASSLLTETQYF.

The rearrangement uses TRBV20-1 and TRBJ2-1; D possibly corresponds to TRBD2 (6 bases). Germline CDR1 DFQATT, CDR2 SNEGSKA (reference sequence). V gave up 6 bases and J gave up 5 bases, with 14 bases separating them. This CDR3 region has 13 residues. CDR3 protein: CSARRAGNNEQFF. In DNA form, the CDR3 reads TGCAGTGCCCGGAGGGCAGGGAACAATGAGCAGTTCTTC.

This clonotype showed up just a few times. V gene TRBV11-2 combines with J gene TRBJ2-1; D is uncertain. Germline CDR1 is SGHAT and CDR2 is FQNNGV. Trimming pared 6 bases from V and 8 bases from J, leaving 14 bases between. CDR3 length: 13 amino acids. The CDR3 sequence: CASRFNPGDEQFF. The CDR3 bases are TGTGCCAGCAGGTTCAACCCTGGGGATGAGCAGTTCTTC.

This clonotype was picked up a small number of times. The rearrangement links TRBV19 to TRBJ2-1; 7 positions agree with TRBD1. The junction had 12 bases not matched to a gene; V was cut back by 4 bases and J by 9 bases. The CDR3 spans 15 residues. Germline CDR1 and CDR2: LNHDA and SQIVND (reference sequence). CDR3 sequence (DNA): TGTGCCAGTAGTAAAGAACGACAGGGCTCCGGTGAGCAGTTCTTC. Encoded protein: CASSKERQGSGEQFF.

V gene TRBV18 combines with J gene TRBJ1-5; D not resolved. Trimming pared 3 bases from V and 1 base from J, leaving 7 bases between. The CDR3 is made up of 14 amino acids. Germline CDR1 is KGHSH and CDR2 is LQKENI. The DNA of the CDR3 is TGTGCCAGCTCACCGACTTTAAGCAATCAGCCCCAGCATTTT. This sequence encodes CASSPTLSNQPQHF.

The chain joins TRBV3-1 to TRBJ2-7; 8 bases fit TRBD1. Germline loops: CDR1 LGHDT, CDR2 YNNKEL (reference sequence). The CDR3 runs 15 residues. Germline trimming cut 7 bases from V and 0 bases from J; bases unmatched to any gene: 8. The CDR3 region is CASTDSTGGSYEQYF. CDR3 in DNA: TGTGCCAGCACCGACAGTACAGGGGGCTCCTACGAGCAGTACTTC.

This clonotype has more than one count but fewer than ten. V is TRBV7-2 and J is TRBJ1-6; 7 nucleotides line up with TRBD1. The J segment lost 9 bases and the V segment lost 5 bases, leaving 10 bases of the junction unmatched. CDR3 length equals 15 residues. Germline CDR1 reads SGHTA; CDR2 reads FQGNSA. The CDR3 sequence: CASSPTGNGGSPLHF. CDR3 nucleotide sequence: TGTGCCAGCAGCCCGACAGGGAATGGTGGTTCACCCCTCCACTTT.

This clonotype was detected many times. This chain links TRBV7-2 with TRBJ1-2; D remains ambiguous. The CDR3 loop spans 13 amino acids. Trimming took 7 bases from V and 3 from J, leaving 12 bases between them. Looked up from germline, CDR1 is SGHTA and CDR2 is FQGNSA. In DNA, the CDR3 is TGTGCCAGCATGCGGAGGGAGGACTATGGCTACACCTTC. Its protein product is CASMRREDYGYTF.

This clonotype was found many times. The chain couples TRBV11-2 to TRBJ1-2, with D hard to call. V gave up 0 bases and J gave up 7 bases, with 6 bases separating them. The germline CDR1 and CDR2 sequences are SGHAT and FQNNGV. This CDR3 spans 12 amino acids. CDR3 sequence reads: CASSLDGSGYTF. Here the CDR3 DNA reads TGTGCCAGCAGCTTAGATGGAAGTGGCTACACCTTC.

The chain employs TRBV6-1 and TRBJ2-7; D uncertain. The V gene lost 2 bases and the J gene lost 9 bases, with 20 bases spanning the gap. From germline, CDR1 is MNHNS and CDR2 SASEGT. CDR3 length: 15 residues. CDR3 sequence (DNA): TGTGCCAGCAGTGAACTAAACTATGCGGCCTTGGTGCAGTACTTC. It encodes CASSELNYAALVQYF.

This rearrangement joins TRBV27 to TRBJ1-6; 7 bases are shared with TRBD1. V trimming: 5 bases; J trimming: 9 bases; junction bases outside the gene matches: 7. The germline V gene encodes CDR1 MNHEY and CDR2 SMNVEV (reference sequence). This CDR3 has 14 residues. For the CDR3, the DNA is TGTGCCAGCAGTCTAAGACAGGGTAGTTCACCCCTCCACTTT. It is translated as CASSLRQGSSPLHF.

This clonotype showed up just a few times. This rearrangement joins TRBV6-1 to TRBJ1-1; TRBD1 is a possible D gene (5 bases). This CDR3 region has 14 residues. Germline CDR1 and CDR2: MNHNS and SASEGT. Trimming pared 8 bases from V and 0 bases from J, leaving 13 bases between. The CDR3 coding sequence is TGTGCCAGCGCAAGGGGAGGAATGAACACTGAAGCTTTCTTT. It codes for CASARGGMNTEAFF.

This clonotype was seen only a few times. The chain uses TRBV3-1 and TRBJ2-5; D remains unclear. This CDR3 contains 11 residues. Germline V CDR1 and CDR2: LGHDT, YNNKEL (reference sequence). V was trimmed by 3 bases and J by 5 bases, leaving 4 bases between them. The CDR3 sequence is CASSHEETQYF. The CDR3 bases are TGTGCCAGCAGCCATGAGGAGACCCAGTACTTC.

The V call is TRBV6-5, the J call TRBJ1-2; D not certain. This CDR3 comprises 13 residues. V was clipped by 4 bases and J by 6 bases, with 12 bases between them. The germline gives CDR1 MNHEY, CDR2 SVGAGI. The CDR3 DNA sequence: TGTGCCAGCAGTTCCCTGGACGGGGATGGCTACACCTTC. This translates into CASSSLDGDGYTF.

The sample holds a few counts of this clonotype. The CDR3 nucleotides are TGTGCCAGCAGCTTAGCGGGACTAGCGGGTGTCACCGGGGAGCTGTTTTTT. Amino acid sequence: CASSLAGLAGVTGELFF. The J gene is TRBJ2-2, the V gene TRBV7-2; TRBD2 matches 12 bases. The CDR3 loop spans 17 amino acids. V dropped 0 bases and J dropped 4; count of bases not matched to a gene: 3. CDR1 and CDR2 from the germline V gene are SGHTA and FQGNSA.

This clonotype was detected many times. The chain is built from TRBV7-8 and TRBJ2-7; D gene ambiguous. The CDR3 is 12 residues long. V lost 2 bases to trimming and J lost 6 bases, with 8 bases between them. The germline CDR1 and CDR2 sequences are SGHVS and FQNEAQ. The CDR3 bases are TGTGCCAGCAGCTTACAAGGGCTCGAGCAGTACTTC. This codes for CASSLQGLEQYF. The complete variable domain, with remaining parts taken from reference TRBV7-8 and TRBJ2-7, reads GAGVSQSPRYKVAKRGQDVALRCDPISGHVSLFWYQQALGQGPEFLTYFQNEAQLDKSGLPSDRFFAERPEGSVSTLKIQRTQQEDSAVYLCASSLQGLEQYFGPGTRLTVT.

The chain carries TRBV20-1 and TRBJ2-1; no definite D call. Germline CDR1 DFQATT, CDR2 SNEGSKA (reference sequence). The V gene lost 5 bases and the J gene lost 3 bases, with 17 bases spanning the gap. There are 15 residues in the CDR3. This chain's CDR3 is CSAGNSVQNYNEQFF. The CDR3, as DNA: TGCAGTGCTGGTAACAGCGTCCAAAACTACAATGAGCAGTTCTTC.

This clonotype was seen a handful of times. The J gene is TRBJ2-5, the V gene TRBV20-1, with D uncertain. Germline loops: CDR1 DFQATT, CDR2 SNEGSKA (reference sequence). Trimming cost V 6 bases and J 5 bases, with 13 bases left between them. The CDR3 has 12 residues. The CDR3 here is CSAPWLRETQYF. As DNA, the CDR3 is TGCAGTGCCCCTTGGCTCAGGGAGACCCAGTACTTC.

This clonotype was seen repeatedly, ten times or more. For the CDR3, the DNA is TGTGCTAGTGGTTTGGTACTCGACGGCGAATTAAGCACAGATACGCAGTATTTT. Translation gives CASGLVLDGELSTDTQYF. This chain links TRBV12-5 with TRBJ2-3; no clear D gene. CDR1 LGHNT and CDR2 FRNRAP come from the germline V gene. Trimming took 0 bases from V and 0 from J, leaving 16 bases between them. The CDR3 has 18 residues.

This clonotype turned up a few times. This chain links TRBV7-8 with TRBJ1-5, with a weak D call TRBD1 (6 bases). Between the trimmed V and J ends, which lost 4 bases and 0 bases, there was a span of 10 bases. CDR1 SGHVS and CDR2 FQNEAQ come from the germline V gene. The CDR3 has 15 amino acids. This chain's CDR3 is CASSSGQISNQPQHF. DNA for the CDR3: TGTGCCAGCAGCTCCGGACAGATTAGCAATCAGCCCCAGCATTTT.

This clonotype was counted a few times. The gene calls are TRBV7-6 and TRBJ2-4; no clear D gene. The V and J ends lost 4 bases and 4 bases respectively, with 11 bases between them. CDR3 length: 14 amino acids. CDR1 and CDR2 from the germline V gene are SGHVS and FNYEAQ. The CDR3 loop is CASSSRAGKNIQYF. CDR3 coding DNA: TGTGCCAGCAGCTCAAGGGCCGGGAAAAACATTCAGTACTTC.

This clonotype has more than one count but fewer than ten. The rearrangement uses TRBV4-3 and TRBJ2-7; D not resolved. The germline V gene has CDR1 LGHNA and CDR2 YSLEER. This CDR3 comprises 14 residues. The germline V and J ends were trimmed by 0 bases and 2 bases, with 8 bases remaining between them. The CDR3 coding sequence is TGCGCCAGCAGCCAAGAGATGGCAACCTACGAGCAGTACTTC. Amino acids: CASSQEMATYEQYF.

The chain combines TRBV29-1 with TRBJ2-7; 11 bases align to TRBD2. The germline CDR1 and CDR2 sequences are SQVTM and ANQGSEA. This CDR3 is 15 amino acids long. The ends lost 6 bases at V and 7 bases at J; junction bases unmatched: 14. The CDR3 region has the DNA TGCAGCGTCGGGAAAAGACTAGCGGGGCGCGGGGAGCAGTACTTC. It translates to CSVGKRLAGRGEQYF.